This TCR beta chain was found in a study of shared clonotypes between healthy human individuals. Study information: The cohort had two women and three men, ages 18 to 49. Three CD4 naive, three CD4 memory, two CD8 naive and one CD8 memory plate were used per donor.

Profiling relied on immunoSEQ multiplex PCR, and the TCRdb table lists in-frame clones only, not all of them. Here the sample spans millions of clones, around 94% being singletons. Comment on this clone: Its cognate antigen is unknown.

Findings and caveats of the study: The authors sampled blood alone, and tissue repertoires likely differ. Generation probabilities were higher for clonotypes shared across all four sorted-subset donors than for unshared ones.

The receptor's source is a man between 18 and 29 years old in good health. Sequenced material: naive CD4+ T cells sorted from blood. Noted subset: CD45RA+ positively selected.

Here the CDR3 DNA reads TGTGCCAGCAGTGAATCGGGGACTAGCGGGAGAGGCGAGCAGTACTTC. This codes for CASSESGTSGRGEQYF. This chain connects TRBV25-1 to TRBJ2-7; 14 bases match TRBD2. Losses at the gene ends were 1 base for V and 6 bases for J; bases not matched to a gene: 5. The germline CDR1 and CDR2 sequences are MGHDK and SYGVNS. This CDR3 region has 16 residues.